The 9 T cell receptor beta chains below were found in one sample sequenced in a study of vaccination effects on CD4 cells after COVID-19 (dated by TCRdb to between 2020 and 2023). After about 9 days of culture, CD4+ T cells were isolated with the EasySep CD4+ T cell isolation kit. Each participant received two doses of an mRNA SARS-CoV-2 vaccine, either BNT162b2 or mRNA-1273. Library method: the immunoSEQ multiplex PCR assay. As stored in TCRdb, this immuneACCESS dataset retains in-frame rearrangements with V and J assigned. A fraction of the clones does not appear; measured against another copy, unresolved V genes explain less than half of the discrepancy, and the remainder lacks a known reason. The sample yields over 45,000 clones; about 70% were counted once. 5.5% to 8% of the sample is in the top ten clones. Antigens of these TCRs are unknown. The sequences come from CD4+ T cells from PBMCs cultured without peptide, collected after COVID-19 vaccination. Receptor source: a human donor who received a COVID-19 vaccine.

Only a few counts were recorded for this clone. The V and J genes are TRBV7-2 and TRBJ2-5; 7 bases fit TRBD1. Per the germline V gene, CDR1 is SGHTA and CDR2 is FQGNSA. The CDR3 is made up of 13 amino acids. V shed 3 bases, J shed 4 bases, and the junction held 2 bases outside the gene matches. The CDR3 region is CASSFPGGETQYF. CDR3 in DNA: TGTGCCAGCAGCTTCCCAGGGGGAGAGACCCAGTACTTC.

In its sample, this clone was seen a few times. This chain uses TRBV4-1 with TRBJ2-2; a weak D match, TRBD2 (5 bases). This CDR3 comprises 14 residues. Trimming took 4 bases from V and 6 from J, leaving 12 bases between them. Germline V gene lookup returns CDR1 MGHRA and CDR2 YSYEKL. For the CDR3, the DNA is TGCGCCAGCAGCCTTAGCGACCAGGCCGGGGAGCTGTTTTTT. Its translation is CASSLSDQAGELFF.

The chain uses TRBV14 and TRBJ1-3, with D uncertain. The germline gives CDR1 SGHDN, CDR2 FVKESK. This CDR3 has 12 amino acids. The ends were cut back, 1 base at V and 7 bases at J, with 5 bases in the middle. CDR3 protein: CASSQVSNTIYF. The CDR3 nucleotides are TGTGCCAGCAGCCAAGTCTCCAACACCATATATTTT. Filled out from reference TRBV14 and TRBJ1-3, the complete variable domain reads EAGVTQFPSHSVIEKGQTVTLRCDPISGHDNLYWYRRVMGKEIKFLLHFVKESKQDESGMPNNRFLAERTGGTYSTLKVQPAELEDSGVYFCASSQVSNTIYFGEGSWLTVV.

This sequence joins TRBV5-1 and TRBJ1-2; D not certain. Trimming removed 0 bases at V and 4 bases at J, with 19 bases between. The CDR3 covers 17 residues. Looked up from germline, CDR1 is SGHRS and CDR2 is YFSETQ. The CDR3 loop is CASSLDPPWGIGYGYTF. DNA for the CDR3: TGCGCCAGCAGCTTGGACCCCCCTTGGGGAATTGGCTATGGCTACACCTTC.

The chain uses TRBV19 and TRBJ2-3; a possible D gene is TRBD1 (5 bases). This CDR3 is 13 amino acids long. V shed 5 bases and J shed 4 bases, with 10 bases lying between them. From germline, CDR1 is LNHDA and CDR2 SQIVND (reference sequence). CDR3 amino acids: CASSSLGPDTQYF. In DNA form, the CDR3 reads TGTGCCAGTAGTTCCCTGGGGCCAGATACGCAGTATTTT.

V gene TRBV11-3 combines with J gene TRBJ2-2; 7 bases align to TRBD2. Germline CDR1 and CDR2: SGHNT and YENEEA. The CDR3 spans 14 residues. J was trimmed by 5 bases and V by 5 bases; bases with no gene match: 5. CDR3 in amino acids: CASSGRAGTGELFF. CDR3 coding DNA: TGTGCCAGCAGCGGGAGGGCCGGAACCGGGGAGCTGTTTTTT.

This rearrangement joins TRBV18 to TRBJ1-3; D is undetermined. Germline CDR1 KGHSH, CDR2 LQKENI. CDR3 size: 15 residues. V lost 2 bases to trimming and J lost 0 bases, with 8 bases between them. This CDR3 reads CASSPTDDSGNTIYF. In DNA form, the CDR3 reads TGTGCCAGCTCACCAACGGACGACTCTGGAAACACCATATATTTT. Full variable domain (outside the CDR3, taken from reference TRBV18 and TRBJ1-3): NAGVMQNPRHLVRRRGQEARLRCSPMKGHSHVYWYRQLPEEGLKFMVYLQKENIIDESGMPKERFSAEFPKEGPSILRIQQVVRGDSAAYFCASSPTDDSGNTIYFGEGSWLTVV.

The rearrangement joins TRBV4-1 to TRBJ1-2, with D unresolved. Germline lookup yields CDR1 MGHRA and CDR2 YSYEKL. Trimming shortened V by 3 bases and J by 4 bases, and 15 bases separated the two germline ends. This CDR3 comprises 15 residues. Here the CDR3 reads CASSHEGGRTYGYTF. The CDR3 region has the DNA TGCGCCAGCAGCCATGAGGGAGGACGGACCTATGGCTACACCTTC.

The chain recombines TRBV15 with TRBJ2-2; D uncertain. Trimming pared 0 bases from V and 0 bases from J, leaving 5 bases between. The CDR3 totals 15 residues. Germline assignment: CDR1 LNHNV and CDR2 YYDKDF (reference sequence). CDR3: CATSRDLPNTGELFF. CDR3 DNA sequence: TGTGCCACCAGCAGAGATTTACCGAACACCGGGGAGCTGTTTTTT.